The 10 T cell receptor beta chains given below trace back to one sample, sequenced in a study of T cells after yellow fever vaccination. Via MiXCR, TCRdb re-called the 5' RACE reads, giving one row per CDR3 protein. The sample has roughly 300,000 distinct CDR3 sequences, 6.8% seen once. Sequences were derived from PBMCs, sampled around 45 days after the first yellow fever vaccination. The receptors come from a man younger than 30 who received the YFV17D yellow fever vaccine.

This clonotype was detected ten times or more. CDR3 in amino acids: CASSPSGGEDNEQFF. DNA for the CDR3: TGCGCCAGCAGCCCGAGCGGGGGTGAGGACAATGAGCAGTTCTTC. V is TRBV23-1 and J is TRBJ2-1, with 8 bases aligning to TRBD2. TRBV23-1 belongs to the ORF category, with a function that is uncertain. V gave up 6 bases and J gave up 5 bases; unmatched junction bases: 9. CDR3 size: 15 residues.

In this sample, this clonotype turned up a few times. V usage is TRBV18 and J usage is TRBJ2-7, with TRBD1 as a possible D gene (6 bases). V lost 2 bases and J lost 0, with 11 bases in between. Germline-derived CDR1 and CDR2 are KGHSH and LQKENI. The CDR3 contains 15 residues. The CDR3 sequence is CASSPDRSGSYEQYV. The CDR3 DNA follows: TGTGCCAGCTCACCAGACAGGTCGGGCTCCTACGAGCAGTACGTC.

The chain joins TRBV18 to TRBJ2-2; tentatively, D is TRBD1 (6 bases). This CDR3 is built from 15 residues. The ends were cut back, 6 bases at V and 3 bases at J, with 14 bases in the middle. Germline CDR1 KGHSH, CDR2 LQKENI. The CDR3 spells CASSITRGDTGELFF. The CDR3 DNA reads TGTGCCAGCTCGATAACCAGGGGCGACACCGGGGAGCTGTTTTTT.

The rearrangement joins TRBV7-9 to TRBJ2-5, with D possibly TRBD2 on 5 matching bases. V lost 3 bases and J lost 5, with 10 bases in between. The CDR3 runs to 13 residues. In germline, CDR1 is SEHNR, CDR2 FQNEAQ (reference sequence). CDR3 amino acids: CASSFTSGETQYF. The CDR3, as DNA: TGTGCCAGCAGCTTTACCTCGGGGGAGACCCAGTACTTC. Full variable domain (missing parts from reference TRBV7-9 and TRBJ2-5): DTGVSQNPRHKITKRGQNVTFRCDPISEHNRLYWYRQTLGQGPEFLTYFQNEAQLEKSRLLSDRFSAERPKGSFSTLEIQRTEQGDSAMYLCASSFTSGETQYFGPGTRLLVL.

The chain combines TRBV18 with TRBJ1-1; D gene unclear. The CDR3 is 16 residues long. Trimming pared 2 bases from V and 0 bases from J, leaving 13 bases between. Germline CDR1 KGHSH, CDR2 LQKENI. CDR3 amino acids: CASSPENWYMNTEAFF. The DNA for the CDR3 is TGTGCCAGCTCACCAGAGAACTGGTACATGAACACTGAAGCTTTCTTT.

The chain couples TRBV11-3 to TRBJ2-1; 7 bases align to TRBD2. This CDR3 spans 14 amino acids. Germline V lookup: CDR1 SGHNT, CDR2 YENEEA. The V and J ends lost 5 bases and 10 bases, in that order; junction bases with no gene match: 11. The CDR3 spells CASSPERGGVEQFF. As DNA, the CDR3 is TGTGCCAGCAGCCCAGAGCGGGGCGGCGTGGAGCAGTTCTTC.

The table lists this clonotype with many counts. This chain joins TRBV29-1 and TRBJ2-3, with 10 bases lining up with TRBD2. The germline V gene encodes CDR1 SQVTM and CDR2 ANQGSEA. Unmatched junction bases numbered 8, after V lost 6 bases and J lost 8 bases. The CDR3 spans 13 residues. CDR3 DNA: TGCAGCGTGGGGATAGCGGGGGGACTTACGCAGTATTTT. The encoded protein is CSVGIAGGLTQYF.

In regard to this clonotype: This may stem from a read error, because a much larger clone lies one nucleotide away. The CDR3 here is CASSWDRRRILASGANVLTF. CDR3 coding DNA: TGCGCCAGCAGCTGGGACAGGCGGCGCATATTGGCGTCTGGGGCCAACGTCCTGACTTTC. This chain joins TRBV5-1 and TRBJ2-6; 8 nucleotides agree with TRBD1. After removal of 3 bases from V and 1 base from J, the junction contained 15 bases not matched to a gene. Germline V gene sequence: CDR1 SGHRS, CDR2 YFSETQ. This CDR3 contains 20 residues.

Only a few counts were recorded for this clonotype. The chain is built from TRBV7-8 and TRBJ2-1; tentatively, D is TRBD1 or TRBD2 (5 bases each). The V end lost 5 bases, the J end lost 9 bases, and 17 bases lay between the germline ends. This CDR3 is 14 amino acids long. Germline assignment: CDR1 SGHVS and CDR2 FQNEAQ. This CDR3 is CASSLGPLRGEQFF. The CDR3 DNA reads TGTGCCAGCAGCCTCGGCCCCCTGAGGGGTGAGCAGTTCTTC.

The genes are TRBV28 and TRBJ2-1; 13 bases map to TRBD2. The junction had 7 bases not matched to a gene; V was cut back by 4 bases and J by 7 bases. Per the germline V gene, CDR1 is MDHEN and CDR2 is SYDVKM. CDR3 length equals 16 residues. In nucleotides, the CDR3 is TGTGCCAGCAGTTCGACCGGGACTAGCGGGAATAATGAGCAGTTCTTC. Protein: CASSSTGTSGNNEQFF.